Detailed here is one T cell receptor beta chain. Its antigen is currently unknown. This sample stems from a study of cytomegalovirus exposure and HLA in healthy donors. Whole-study context: Assignment to the Caucasian-associated ancestry cluster applied to 75% to 85% of the approximately 400 genotyped donors. Study results and caveats: The majority of CMV-associated TCR beta chains were reported as apparently HLA-restricted in a later analysis.

With 60 Vbeta and 13 Jbeta primers, the PCR was carried out. TCRdb's table, derived via immunoSEQ multiplex PCR, lists solely in-frame clones and lacks some. The table records about 180,000 clones, 75% to 85% of them present only once. The TCR sequence derives from a woman aged 30 to 39 in good health and CMV-seropositive. Sequencing was done on a sample of PBMCs.

The CDR3 loop reads CASSLGRAGLPDTQYF. The CDR3 nucleotides read TGTGCCAGCAGCTTAGGCCGAGCGGGATTGCCAGATACGCAGTATTTT. V is TRBV7-6 and J is TRBJ2-3; TRBD2 matches 7 bases. Per germline, CDR1 SGHVS and CDR2 FNYEAQ. The junction had 8 bases not matched to a gene; V was cut back by 1 base and J by 4 bases. The CDR3 is 16 amino acids.